This T cell receptor (beta chain) originates from a study of regulatory T cells in long-lasting Graves disease. In building TCR beta libraries, iRepertoire HTBI primers were used together with Arm-PCR of CDR3 regions. Each CDR3 protein is one row after TCRdb ran MiXCR on the multiplex PCR reads. The sample yields 420,000 or so distinct CDR3 sequences, roughly 17% seen once. At least ten counts were recorded for this clonotype. Time point: newly diagnosed GD, antithyroid drugs for less than 3 months. Following extraction of RNA from PBMCs, that RNA was used to make the TCR library. Germline-derived CDR1 and CDR2 are SEHNR and FQNEAQ (reference sequence). V was clipped by 1 base and J by 4 bases; unmatched bases: 6. The CDR3 spans 16 residues. These records were also assigned to another study, of T cells in Graves' hyperthyroidism and ophthalmopathy. That study adds: Patients aged 18 to 65 with hyperthyroidism were newly diagnosed, with duration under 2 months. The study used the HTBI primer set for a first-round RT-PCR of the TCR CDR3.

The chain has TRBV7-9 and TRBJ2-3; TRBD2 matches at 9 bases. This material consisted of peripheral blood mononuclear cells (PBMCs), taken at new diagnosis, from a patient treated with antithyroid drugs. The TCR was taken from a woman aged 18 to 35 with Graves disease. The CDR3 region has the DNA TGTGCCAGCAGCTTAGGGGCTAGCGGGACTTCAGATACGCAGTATTTT. Protein: CASSLGASGTSDTQYF. Supplemented by reference TRBV7-9 and TRBJ2-3, the full variable domain reads DTGVSQNPRHKITKRGQNVTFRCDPISEHNRLYWYRQTLGQGPEFLTYFQNEAQLEKSRLLSDRFSAERPKGSFSTLEIQRTEQGDSAMYLCASSLGASGTSDTQYFGPGTRLTVL.